This T cell receptor (beta chain) appears in the sequencing data of a study of cytomegalovirus exposure and HLA in healthy donors. Findings of the study overall: An observed cluster of highly shared sequence variants was recorded as a likely sequencing artifact.

The germline gives CDR1 SGHNT, CDR2 YYREEE (reference sequence). The length of the CDR3 is 16 residues. Trimming took off 3 bases at V and 3 bases at J, with 17 bases between the two ends. For this clone: Antigen specificity is unknown.

Use of 60 Vbeta and 13 Jbeta primers characterized the PCR. The repertoire was sequenced with immunoSEQ multiplex PCR; TCRdb's copy has only in-frame clones and lacks some. The table includes under 150,000 clones, approximately 85% detected once. The specimen sequenced was PBMCs. The receptor was derived from a male donor in good health and CMV-seropositive. The V call is TRBV5-4, the J call TRBJ2-3, with D perhaps TRBD1 (5 bases). The CDR3 DNA sequence: TGTGCCAGCAGCTCATTCCCAGGGCTGGAGACAGATACGCAGTATTTT. Protein product: CASSSFPGLETDTQYF. Full variable domain (remainder filled in from reference TRBV5-4 and TRBJ2-3): ETGVTQSPTHLIKTRGQQVTLRCSSQSGHNTVSWYQQALGQGPQFIFQYYREEENGRGNFPPRFSGLQFPNYSSELNVNALELDDSALYLCASSSFPGLETDTQYFGPGTRLTVL.